This TCR beta chain derives from a study of T cells after yellow fever vaccination. The CDR3 spans 14 residues. The V gene's germline CDR1 is LGHDT and CDR2 YNNKEL (reference sequence). V was clipped by 3 bases and J by 0 bases, with 6 bases between them. This clonotype was observed a few times. Antigen: not known. One entry per CDR3 protein results from TCRdb running MiXCR on the 5' RACE reads. This sample has 300,000 to 350,000 distinct CDR3 sequences, with about 4% found just once. General study results and limits: When the response was secondary, it was weaker but reached its peak faster, day 5 versus 15.

The gene calls are TRBV3-1 and TRBJ1-3; D gene unclear. The source of this sequence is a man aged 18 to 29 who received the YFV17D yellow fever vaccine. The input for sequencing was PBMCs, taken 5 days after the yellow fever booster vaccination. CDR3 amino acids: CASSHPVSGNTIYF. The CDR3 DNA reads as TGTGCCAGCAGCCACCCGGTCTCTGGAAACACCATATATTTT.